What follows is one T cell receptor beta chain and its context. Its target is not known. These data come from a study of cytotoxic CD8 clonotypes in ibrutinib-treated CLL. Looking at the study overall: Responses comprised about 25 partial and 2 complete; at median around 6 years, about 15 remained remitted and about twelve progressed. General study points: Clonality increased at ibrutinib response, then returned toward baseline at progression.

Repertoires were generated with immunoSEQ multiplex PCR, while TCRdb's copy carries only in-frame clones and drops some. The repertoire holds roughly 250,000 clones, with around 70% as singletons. This sequence originates from a human donor with chronic lymphocytic leukemia. The input for sequencing was PBMCs, taken after 24 months of ibrutinib treatment.

CDR3 residues: CASSSNYEQYF. CDR3 nucleotide sequence: TGTGCCAGCAGTTCAAACTACGAGCAGTACTTC. The V and J genes are TRBV6-5 and TRBJ2-7; D uncertain. Germline V gene data show CDR1 as MNHEY and CDR2 as SVGAGI. V was clipped by 4 bases and J by 3 bases, with 4 bases between them. The CDR3 is 11 residues long.